The source of this T cell receptor beta chain is a study of blood T cell repertoires in COVID-19. On the study more broadly: PBMCs, B-cell-depleted T cells, or T cells were the source of the cDNA or gDNA that made up the material.

The CDR3 sequence is 14 residues long. V was shortened by 1 base and J by 4 bases, with 12 bases between the two germline ends. Germline V CDR1 and CDR2: SGDLS, YYNGEE. How the authors handled the data: Nucleated cell number was recorded as an estimate derived from reference gene primer amplification. Clones were sequenced by immunoSEQ multiplex PCR, and TCRdb holds only the in-frame ones, with some missing. V and J calls and clone size come straight from that table; D and trimming were deduced from the DNA. Counted here are approximately 59,000 clones, about three quarters occurring once; the ten biggest clones make up approximately 15%.

The gene calls are TRBV9 and TRBJ2-7, with D maybe TRBD2 (5 bases). The sample taken for sequencing was peripheral blood. The clonotype was recovered from a man older than 75 with acute or convalescent COVID-19. CDR3 nucleotide sequence: TGTGCCAGCAGCGTATCCGCAGGAGGATACGAGCAGTACTTC. This codes for CASSVSAGGYEQYF.